The 30 T cell receptor beta chains below were found in one sample sequenced in a study of T cell responses to AZD1222 COVID-19 vaccine (dated by TCRdb to the early 2020s). The method behind the library was the immunoSEQ multiplex PCR assay. This is the immuneACCESS table as TCRdb keeps it, with only in-frame sequences that have V and J called. A part of the clones is gone; compared with another copy, unresolved V genes explain less than half, and the rest is unexplained. A total of around 120,000 clones appear in this sample, about 85% of them only once. The ten largest make up less than 8% of the sample. The intended sense of this specimen's time point label: baseline before first vaccination. Material: peripheral blood, obtained on day 0 of AZD1222 vaccination. These receptors were collected from an adult in good health.

This clone was observed a single time. The chain carries TRBV2 and TRBJ1-2, with 7 nucleotides matching TRBD1. V shed 5 bases, J shed 4 bases, and the junction held 7 bases outside the gene matches. Germline CDR1 SNHLY, CDR2 FYNNEI. CDR3 length: 14 amino acids. CDR3 amino acids: CASSPDREGYGYTF. The CDR3 DNA reads TGTGCCAGCAGTCCAGACAGGGAGGGCTATGGCTACACCTTC. Looking up the rest from reference TRBV2 and TRBJ1-2 gives the full variable domain: EPEVTQTPSHQVTQMGQEVILRCVPISNHLYFYWYRQILGQKVEFLVSFYNNEISEKSEIFDDQFSVERPDGSNFTLKIRSTKLEDSAMYFCASSPDREGYGYTFGSGTRLTVV.

The rearrangement uses TRBV3-1 (or the pseudogene TRBV3-2) and TRBJ1-4; D is possibly TRBD1 (5 bases). With 1 base removed from V and 3 bases from J, the gap between germline ends came to 12 bases. The length of the CDR3 is 16 residues. Germline V gene lookup returns CDR1 LGHDT and CDR2 YNNKEL (reference sequence). CDR3 sequence: CASSQVAGGPNEKLFF. The CDR3 region has the DNA TGTGCCAGCAGCCAAGTAGCGGGGGGACCTAATGAAAAACTGTTTTTT.

This chain uses TRBV7-3 with TRBJ2-7; maybe TRBD2 (6 bases). Trimming left V 2 bases short and J 0 bases short, with 11 bases between. The CDR3 runs 15 residues. Germline V CDR1 and CDR2: SGHTA, FQGTGA. CDR3 bases: TGTGCCAGCAGCTTATCAGGCGGGAACTCCTACGAGCAGTACTTC. Protein: CASSLSGGNSYEQYF.

CDR3 nucleotide sequence: TGTGCCAGCAGCTTCAGGGGCAGGGCGAACACCGGGGAGCTGTTTTTT. Its translation: CASSFRGRANTGELFF. V usage is TRBV11-3 and J usage is TRBJ2-2; TRBD1 might be the D (6 bases). The CDR3 loop spans 16 amino acids. The V and J ends lost 3 bases and 0 bases respectively, with 11 bases between them. The germline V gene encodes CDR1 SGHNT and CDR2 YENEEA.

The chain joins TRBV6-1 to TRBJ2-5; 10 bases are a match to TRBD2. The length of the CDR3 is 18 residues. V was clipped by 4 bases and J by 5 bases; unmatched bases: 16. Germline V CDR1 and CDR2: MNHNS, SASEGT. CDR3 protein: CASSGLGLAGEARETQYF. The CDR3 DNA follows: TGTGCCAGCAGTGGACTAGGCCTAGCGGGGGAGGCTCGGGAGACCCAGTACTTC.

J is TRBJ2-7 and V is TRBV7-2; D uncertain. Germline V gene lookup returns CDR1 SGHTA and CDR2 FQGNSA. V was pared by 5 bases and J by 4 bases, with 9 bases between. The CDR3 length is 12 residues. The CDR3 region is CASSPPTYEQYF. For the CDR3, the DNA is TGTGCCAGCAGCCCTCCTACTTACGAGCAGTACTTC.

The chain links TRBV3-1 (or the pseudogene TRBV3-2) to TRBJ2-2, with a possible D match to TRBD1 (5 bases). Trimming took off 2 bases at V and 0 bases at J, with 22 bases between the two ends. The CDR3 sequence is 20 residues long. CDR1 is LGHDT, CDR2 YNNKEL, per germline (reference sequence). The CDR3 DNA sequence: TGTGCCAGCAGCCAATTTCTTGGTTTCGGCCGACAGTCGAACACCGGGGAGCTGTTTTTT. It encodes CASSQFLGFGRQSNTGELFF.

The chain carries TRBV3-1 (or the pseudogene TRBV3-2) and TRBJ2-3; D gene uncertain. Trimming took off 3 bases at V and 2 bases at J, with 12 bases between the two ends. The CDR3 sequence is 15 residues long. Germline CDR1 LGHDT, CDR2 YNNKEL (reference sequence). The DNA of the CDR3 is TGTGCCAGCAGCCATCGGTGGCAGCCCACAGATACGCAGTATTTT. This translates into CASSHRWQPTDTQYF.

The DNA of the CDR3 is TGTGCCAGCAACCGGGGGCACACTGAAGCTTTCTTT. It yields the protein CASNRGHTEAFF. The chain joins TRBV28 to TRBJ1-1; possibly TRBD1 for D (6 bases). The CDR3 loop spans 12 amino acids. Germline loops: CDR1 MDHEN, CDR2 SYDVKM. V shed 7 bases and J shed 3 bases, with 9 bases lying between them.

This clone showed up just a few times. CDR3 loop: CASSLFSGNYGYTF. In DNA form, the CDR3 reads TGTGCCAGCAGCTTATTCTCAGGAAACTATGGCTACACCTTC. The V and J genes are TRBV11-3 and TRBJ1-2; D call uncertain. The length of the CDR3 is 14 residues. Germline assignment: CDR1 SGHNT and CDR2 YENEEA. Trimming cost V 2 bases and J 2 bases, with 9 bases left between them.

This clone was detected only a few times. The chain employs TRBV19 and TRBJ1-1; 7 positions match TRBD1. After removal of 10 bases from V and 2 bases from J, the junction contained 7 bases not matched to a gene. The CDR3 has 13 residues. CDR1 is LNHDA and CDR2 is SQIVND in the germline V gene (reference sequence). The CDR3 DNA reads TGTGCCACCATCGGACAGGCTAACACTGAAGCTTTCTTT. Protein: CATIGQANTEAFF.

This clone was seen more than once but under ten times. The chain has TRBV6-2 or TRBV6-3 and TRBJ2-5; possibly TRBD2 for D (5 bases). This CDR3 has 13 amino acids. Germline values: CDR1 MNHEY, CDR2 SVGEGT. V was clipped by 6 bases and J by 3 bases, with 11 bases between them. CDR3 loop: CASSLDYKETQYF. In nucleotides, the CDR3 is TGTGCCAGCAGCCTCGACTACAAAGAGACCCAGTACTTC.

This chain connects TRBV18 to TRBJ1-1, with 9 bases that match TRBD1. Losses at the gene ends were 1 base for V and 8 bases for J; bases not matched to a gene: 2. CDR1 is KGHSH and CDR2 is LQKENI in the germline V gene. This CDR3 is 13 amino acids long. The CDR3 nucleotides are TGTGCCAGCTCACCACTGGACAGGGGAGAAGCTTTCTTT. It is translated as CASSPLDRGEAFF.

The chain couples TRBV28 to TRBJ1-5; D remains ambiguous. The CDR3 sequence is 16 residues long. Germline V CDR1 and CDR2: MDHEN, SYDVKM. Trimming removed 5 bases from V and 2 bases from J, with 16 bases in between. The CDR3, as DNA: TGTGCCAGCAGTCAAACGGGATGGTTGGGCAATCAGCCCCAGCATTTT. It is translated as CASSQTGWLGNQPQHF.

The J gene is TRBJ2-3, the V gene TRBV13; 9 bases map to TRBD1. This CDR3 spans 15 amino acids. Germline V CDR1 and CDR2: PRHDT, FYEKMQ (reference sequence). V was pared by 3 bases and J by 1 base, with 2 bases of the junction left unmatched. CDR3 in DNA: TGTGCCAGCAGCTTCCGGGACAGGGGCACAGATACGCAGTATTTT. It is translated as CASSFRDRGTDTQYF. The full variable domain, rest sourced from reference TRBV13 and TRBJ2-3, is AAGVIQSPRHLIKEKRETATLKCYPIPRHDTVYWYQQGPGQDPQFLISFYEKMQSDKGSIPDRFSAQQFSDYHSELNMSSLELGDSALYFCASSFRDRGTDTQYFGPGTRLTVL.

The rearrangement links TRBV2 to TRBJ1-2; 7 nucleotides align to TRBD1. Trimming cost V 6 bases and J 7 bases; bases outside gene matches: 8. The CDR3 has 13 residues. Germline CDR1 is SNHLY and CDR2 is FYNNEI. This chain's CDR3 is CASRGTEPSGYTF. The CDR3 nucleotides are TGTGCCAGCAGGGGGACAGAACCCTCTGGCTACACCTTC. The whole variable domain, remainder taken from reference TRBV2 and TRBJ1-2, is EPEVTQTPSHQVTQMGQEVILRCVPISNHLYFYWYRQILGQKVEFLVSFYNNEISEKSEIFDDQFSVERPDGSNFTLKIRSTKLEDSAMYFCASRGTEPSGYTFGSGTRLTVV.

The chain links TRBV7-2 to TRBJ1-6; TRBD1 aligns across 7 bases. The CDR3 length is 16 residues. The trim removed 6 bases at V and 0 bases at J, leaving 5 bases unmatched. In germline, CDR1 is SGHTA, CDR2 FQGNSA. CDR3 bases: TGTGCCAGCAGAAAACAGGGGAGCTCCTATAATTCACCCCTCCACTTT. This sequence encodes CASRKQGSSYNSPLHF. Complete variable domain (other parts from reference TRBV7-2 and TRBJ1-6): GAGVSQSPSNKVTEKGKDVELRCDPISGHTALYWYRQSLGQGLEFLIYFQGNSAPDKSGLPSDRFSAERTGGSVSTLTIQRTQQEDSAVYLCASRKQGSSYNSPLHFGNGTRLTVT.

The V call is TRBV7-8, the J call TRBJ1-2; D unclear. CDR3 length equals 13 residues. The V and J ends lost 1 base and 6 bases respectively, with 9 bases between them. Germline V CDR1 and CDR2: SGHVS, FQNEAQ. CDR3 DNA: TGTGCCAGCAGCTTAGACCGGTCGGATGGCTACACCTTC. Translated: CASSLDRSDGYTF.

V and J are TRBV20-1 and TRBJ2-7; a possible D gene is TRBD1 (5 bases). From germline, CDR1 is DFQATT and CDR2 SNEGSKA (reference sequence). Trimming cost V 3 bases and J 2 bases, with 11 bases left between them. The CDR3 length is 13 residues. The CDR3 is CSASSDRTYEQYF. CDR3 nucleotide sequence: TGCAGTGCTAGTTCCGACAGAACCTACGAGCAGTACTTC.

This clone has only one observation. CDR3 bases: TGCAGCGTGGGGACAGGTAACTACGAGCAGTACTTC. Its translation is CSVGTGNYEQYF. The chain links TRBV29-1 to TRBJ2-7; 8 nucleotides agree with TRBD1. J lost 3 bases, V lost 6 bases, and 4 bases had no gene match. The CDR3 runs 12 residues. Germline V gives CDR1 SQVTM, CDR2 ANQGSEA.

This chain joins TRBV7-2 and TRBJ2-1; 14 bases fit TRBD2. Germline CDR1 and CDR2: SGHTA and FQGNSA. Losses at the gene ends were 3 bases for V and 8 bases for J; bases not matched to a gene: 6. The CDR3 covers 16 residues. The CDR3 is CASSLRLAGGRDEQFF. CDR3 nucleotides: TGTGCCAGCAGCTTGAGACTAGCGGGGGGGCGTGATGAGCAGTTCTTC.

The V gene is TRBV5-1, the J gene TRBJ2-2, with D unresolved. V lost 4 bases to trimming and J lost 0 bases, with 13 bases between them. The germline V gene encodes CDR1 SGHRS and CDR2 YFSETQ. The CDR3 contains 16 residues. The CDR3, as DNA: TGCGCCAGCAGCCCTGGCCCACAATCGAACACCGGGGAGCTGTTTTTT. It specifies CASSPGPQSNTGELFF. Filled out from reference TRBV5-1 and TRBJ2-2, the complete variable domain reads KAGVTQTPRYLIKTRGQQVTLSCSPISGHRSVSWYQQTPGQGLQFLFEYFSETQRNKGNFPGRFSGRQFSNSRSEMNVSTLELGDSALYLCASSPGPQSNTGELFFGEGSRLTVL.

The CDR3, as DNA: TGTGCCAGCATCGGGGGGGCTGAAGCTTTCTTT. It is translated as CASIGGAEAFF. This chain joins TRBV6-5 and TRBJ1-1; D is possibly TRBD1 (5 bases). This CDR3 contains 11 residues. From germline, CDR1 is MNHEY and CDR2 SVGAGI. Deletions cut 7 bases from V and 6 bases from J, with 9 bases between.

This clone showed up just once. The chain carries TRBV15 and TRBJ2-1; 7 bases line up with TRBD1. Germline CDR1 LNHNV, CDR2 YYDKDF (reference sequence). This CDR3 has 14 residues. Trimming took 5 bases from V and 7 from J; bases not matched to a gene: 8. The CDR3 DNA reads TGTGCCACCAGCCGCGGACAGGTCTGGAATGAGCAGTTCTTC. Residues: CATSRGQVWNEQFF.

The chain uses TRBV7-9 and TRBJ1-1; D unresolved. With 5 bases removed from V and 1 base from J, the gap between germline ends came to 14 bases. The CDR3 length is 15 residues. Germline CDR1 is SEHNR and CDR2 is FQNEAQ (reference sequence). DNA of the CDR3: TGTGCCAGCAGCCAGGAAAATATGGGGAACACTGAAGCTTTCTTT. Amino acid sequence: CASSQENMGNTEAFF.

This clone has more than one count but fewer than ten. V gene TRBV28 combines with J gene TRBJ2-5; the D is unclear. Trimming removed 6 bases at V and 4 bases at J, with 15 bases between. Per germline, CDR1 MDHEN and CDR2 SYDVKM. The CDR3 is made up of 14 amino acids. The CDR3 reads CASSPNTKGETQYF. DNA of the CDR3: TGTGCCAGCAGCCCGAACACAAAAGGAGAGACCCAGTACTTC.

This clone was detected only once. The chain joins TRBV11-3 to TRBJ2-7; a weak D match, TRBD1 (6 bases). The germline V gene encodes CDR1 SGHNT and CDR2 YENEEA. V dropped 1 base and J dropped 2 bases, with 9 bases sitting between them. This CDR3 comprises 14 residues. For the CDR3, the DNA is TGTGCCAGCAGCTTAGCCCCAGGGGCCTACGAGCAGTACTTC. Protein: CASSLAPGAYEQYF.

The chain employs TRBV4-1 and TRBJ1-3, with D possibly matching TRBD1 (5 bases). The V end was cut by 0 bases, the J end by 4 bases, with 7 bases between. The CDR3 contains 14 residues. Germline V gives CDR1 MGHRA, CDR2 YSYEKL. The CDR3 nucleotides are TGCGCCAGCAGCCAAGATTGGGACGGAAACACCATATATTTT. Translated, it gives CASSQDWDGNTIYF.

This chain links TRBV19 with TRBJ2-7; 9 nucleotides align to TRBD1. After removal of 9 bases from V and 6 bases from J, the junction contained 12 bases not matched to a gene. This CDR3 is built from 14 residues. Germline-derived CDR1 and CDR2 are LNHDA and SQIVND (reference sequence). CDR3 sequence reads: CASSQEGQGIEQYF. CDR3 DNA sequence: TGTGCCAGCAGTCAAGAGGGACAGGGTATCGAGCAGTACTTC.

The J gene is TRBJ1-3, the V gene TRBV7-2; D is undetermined. Germline CDR1 and CDR2: SGHTA and FQGNSA. Trimming removed 0 bases from V and 4 bases from J, with 10 bases in between. The CDR3 has 15 residues. The CDR3 loop is CASSLARQEGNTIYF. DNA of the CDR3: TGTGCCAGCAGCTTAGCGAGGCAGGAGGGAAACACCATATATTTT.